Shown below are 28 T cell receptor beta chains from a single sample sequenced in a study of OX40 agonist ivuxolimab in advanced cancers. This table comes from immunoSEQ multiplex PCR, and its TCRdb copy is limited to in-frame clones, with some not included. This table holds fewer than 90,000 clones, around nine tenths found once. The specimen comprised CD4+ or CD8+ T cells sorted from blood, sampled in a trial of the OX40 agonist ivuxolimab. These TCRs come from an adult with an advanced solid tumor such as melanoma, head and neck, liver or kidney cancer.

CDR3 region: CASSLAGSYGYTF. The CDR3 DNA follows: TGTGCCAGCAGTTTAGCAGGGAGCTATGGCTACACCTTC. This rearrangement joins TRBV28 to TRBJ1-2; D might be TRBD1 (5 bases). CDR1 MDHEN and CDR2 SYDVKM come from the germline V gene. CDR3 length: 13 amino acids. Trimming cost V 2 bases and J 4 bases, with 8 bases left between them.

The chain joins TRBV6-6 to TRBJ1-5; TRBD1 aligns across 10 bases. CDR3 length equals 16 residues. V shed 6 bases and J 4 bases; nucleotides not matched to a gene: 9. Germline V gene data show CDR1 as MNHNY and CDR2 as SVGAGI (reference sequence). The CDR3 here is CASSSSTGGFNQPQHF. CDR3 bases: TGTGCCAGCAGCTCTTCGACAGGGGGCTTTAATCAGCCCCAGCATTTT.

The rearrangement links TRBV6-1 to TRBJ2-7; perhaps TRBD2 as D (6 bases). The V end was cut by 6 bases, the J end by 6 bases, with 15 bases between. The germline CDR1 and CDR2 sequences are MNHNS and SASEGT. This CDR3 is 13 amino acids long. DNA of the CDR3: TGTGCCAGCAGGACTGGTATGGGGGGCGAGCAGTACTTC. As protein: CASRTGMGGEQYF.

The CDR3 DNA is TGTGCCAGCAGCTTACGACAGGGGAGGGTGAACACTGAAGCTTTCTTT. This encodes CASSLRQGRVNTEAFF. V usage is TRBV7-2 and J usage is TRBJ1-1; 8 bases agree with TRBD1. This CDR3 is 16 amino acids long. Germline V gene lookup returns CDR1 SGHTA and CDR2 FQGNSA. After removal of 2 bases from V and 0 bases from J, the junction contained 5 bases not matched to a gene. Full variable domain (outside the CDR3, taken from reference TRBV7-2 and TRBJ1-1): GAGVSQSPSNKVTEKGKDVELRCDPISGHTALYWYRQSLGQGLEFLIYFQGNSAPDKSGLPSDRFSAERTGGSVSTLTIQRTQQEDSAVYLCASSLRQGRVNTEAFFGQGTRLTVV.

This clone was found a few times. The chain couples TRBV5-1 to TRBJ2-6, with D possibly TRBD1 on 6 matching bases. Germline V gene data show CDR1 as SGHRS and CDR2 as YFSETQ. The CDR3 sequence is 16 residues long. The V end was cut by 0 bases, the J end by 2 bases, with 9 bases between. Here the CDR3 DNA reads TGCGCCAGCAGCTTGGTAAAGGGGGCTGGGGCCAACGTCCTGACTTTC. It encodes CASSLVKGAGANVLTF.

The chain couples TRBV29-1 to TRBJ2-3, with 7 bases fitting TRBD1. Germline lookup yields CDR1 SQVTM and CDR2 ANQGSEA. The CDR3 covers 12 residues. CDR3: CSSRGLTDTQYF. The CDR3 DNA reads as TGCAGTTCGAGGGGGCTCACAGATACGCAGTATTTT.

This clone was recorded at least ten times. This sequence joins TRBV28 and TRBJ1-1; D is possibly TRBD1 (5 bases). The CDR3 totals 14 residues. CDR1 and CDR2 from the germline V gene are MDHEN and SYDVKM. Trimming cost V 5 bases and J 4 bases, with 14 bases left between them. Written as DNA, the CDR3 is TGTGCCAGCAGTCCCTTCATGAGGGGCACTGAAGCTTTCTTT. As protein: CASSPFMRGTEAFF.

V gene TRBV28 combines with J gene TRBJ1-4; 12 positions agree with TRBD1. The trim removed 4 bases at V and 7 bases at J, leaving 7 bases unmatched. Germline values: CDR1 MDHEN, CDR2 SYDVKM. This CDR3 has 16 amino acids. The CDR3 region is CASSSGTGGRGEKLFF. The CDR3 DNA sequence: TGTGCCAGCAGTTCCGGGACAGGGGGCCGGGGTGAAAAACTGTTTTTT.

The rearrangement joins TRBV19 to TRBJ1-2; D call uncertain. The CDR3 length is 12 residues. Trimming removed 3 bases at V and 4 bases at J, with 6 bases between. Germline assignment: CDR1 LNHDA and CDR2 SQIVND (reference sequence). CDR3 coding DNA: TGTGCCAGTAGTATCCCGGGCTATGGCTACACCTTC. Translated: CASSIPGYGYTF.

This clone was detected only once. The J gene is TRBJ2-3, the V gene TRBV7-2; D remains ambiguous. CDR3 length: 11 residues. V gave up 8 bases and J gave up 5 bases, with 8 bases separating them. The germline V gene encodes CDR1 SGHTA and CDR2 FQGNSA. Here the CDR3 DNA reads TGTGCCAGCGCAGCTGGAGATACGCAGTATTTT. As protein: CASAAGDTQYF.

V usage is TRBV28 and J usage is TRBJ1-2; possibly TRBD1 for D (6 bases). Germline CDR1 reads MDHEN; CDR2 reads SYDVKM. The CDR3 is 13 residues long. V was trimmed by 5 bases and J by 5 bases, leaving 12 bases between them. The CDR3 here is CASSLSGVYGYTF. The CDR3 DNA reads as TGTGCCAGCAGTCTCTCAGGGGTTTATGGCTACACCTTC.

The chain uses TRBV5-8 and TRBJ2-3; D tentatively fits TRBD1 or TRBD2 (5 bases each). The CDR3 length is 13 residues. Germline V gives CDR1 SGHTS, CDR2 YDEGEE. V lost 6 bases and J 4 bases, leaving 12 bases between the germline ends. CDR3 in amino acids: CASIRRGPDTQYF. CDR3 DNA: TGTGCCAGCATCAGACGGGGCCCAGATACGCAGTATTTT.

V and J are TRBV6-4 and TRBJ2-5; D is unclear. The DNA end is a closer match to TRBJ2-7, so the J assignment may be wrong. This CDR3 is built from 16 residues. Germline V gives CDR1 MRHNA, CDR2 SNTAGT. The CDR3 coding sequence is TGTGCCAGCAGGACCCCCCAGGAAATAAGTCCCTACGAGCAGTACTTC. It is translated as CASRTPQEISPYEQYF.

The gene calls are TRBV9 and TRBJ2-3; D gene ambiguous. This CDR3 is built from 12 residues. Germline V CDR1 and CDR2: SGDLS, YYNGEE. Trimming shortened V by 4 bases and J by 8 bases, and 11 bases separated the two germline ends. The DNA for the CDR3 is TGTGCCAGCAGCCCGGAAGGTGGTACGCAGTATTTT. It specifies CASSPEGGTQYF. The variable domain in full, with the rest retrieved from reference TRBV9 and TRBJ2-3, is DSGVTQTPKHLITATGQRVTLRCSPRSGDLSVYWYQQSLDQGLQFLIQYYNGEERAKGNILERFSAQQFPDLHSELNLSSLELGDSALYFCASSPEGGTQYFGPGTRLTVL.

V usage is TRBV7-2 and J usage is TRBJ2-3, with TRBD1 as a possible D gene (8 bases). The CDR3 spans 15 residues. The ends were cut back, 4 bases at V and 1 base at J, with 12 bases in the middle. Germline loops: CDR1 SGHTA, CDR2 FQGNSA. The CDR3 nucleotides are TGTGCCAGCAGCTGGGGGGGACAGGGCACAGATACGCAGTATTTT. Its protein is CASSWGGQGTDTQYF.

The V gene is TRBV5-6, the J gene TRBJ1-1; no clear D gene. In germline, CDR1 is SGHDT, CDR2 YYEEEE. V was clipped by 0 bases and J by 1 base, with 7 bases between them. There are 14 residues in the CDR3. The CDR3 nucleotides are TGTGCCAGCAGCTTGGAGCGGGCGAACACTGAAGCTTTCTTT. Its protein product is CASSLERANTEAFF.

The gene calls are TRBV6-5 and TRBJ1-4, with D perhaps matching TRBD1 (6 bases). With 5 bases removed from V and 5 bases from J, the gap between germline ends came to 12 bases. The CDR3 is 14 residues long. CDR1 is MNHEY and CDR2 is SVGAGI in the germline V gene. CDR3 bases: TGTGCCAGCAGTCCCCAGGGGACGAATGAAAAACTGTTTTTT. Translating it yields CASSPQGTNEKLFF.

The chain recombines TRBV30 with TRBJ1-1; TRBD1 matches at 9 bases. The germline V gene has CDR1 GTSNPN and CDR2 SVGIG (reference sequence). This CDR3 has 13 amino acids. V gave up 5 bases and J gave up 5 bases; unmatched junction bases: 6. DNA of the CDR3: TGTGCCTGGGAAGGGACAGGGTATACTGAAGCTTTCTTT. Translation: CAWEGTGYTEAFF.

The chain's CDR3 is CASRSYFSYEQYF. The DNA of the CDR3 is TGTGCCAGCAGGTCCTATTTTTCCTACGAGCAGTACTTC. The J gene is TRBJ2-7, the V gene TRBV27; D uncertain. V lost 6 bases, J lost 1 base, and 10 bases lay in between. This CDR3 is 13 amino acids long. The germline CDR1 and CDR2 sequences are MNHEY and SMNVEV (reference sequence).

This chain links TRBV28 with TRBJ2-3, with TRBD1 matching over 7 bases. This CDR3 has 15 residues. Germline V lookup: CDR1 MDHEN, CDR2 SYDVKM. Trimming at V came to 6 bases and at J to 0 bases, leaving 6 bases not matched to a gene. The CDR3: CASRLTGVSTDTQYF. CDR3 DNA sequence: TGTGCCAGCAGGCTAACAGGGGTAAGCACAGATACGCAGTATTTT. Full variable domain (missing parts from reference TRBV28 and TRBJ2-3): DVKVTQSSRYLVKRTGEKVFLECVQDMDHENMFWYRQDPGLGLRLIYFSYDVKMKEKGDIPEGYSVSREKKERFSLILESASTNQTSMYLCASRLTGVSTDTQYFGPGTRLTVL.

This chain connects TRBV9 to TRBJ2-3; 7 bases fit TRBD1. CDR3 size: 14 residues. Germline CDR1 and CDR2: SGDLS and YYNGEE. V lost 5 bases and J lost 6; bases outside the gene matches: 9. The CDR3 DNA is TGTGCCAGCAGTGCGATCGACAGGGTTGATACGCAGTATTTT. Encoded protein: CASSAIDRVDTQYF. Complete variable domain (other parts from reference TRBV9 and TRBJ2-3): DSGVTQTPKHLITATGQRVTLRCSPRSGDLSVYWYQQSLDQGLQFLIQYYNGEERAKGNILERFSAQQFPDLHSELNLSSLELGDSALYFCASSAIDRVDTQYFGPGTRLTVL.

The J gene is TRBJ1-1, the V gene TRBV7-6, with unresolved D. Per germline, CDR1 SGHVS and CDR2 FNYEAQ. The ends were cut back, 1 base at V and 2 bases at J, with 11 bases in the middle. There are 15 residues in the CDR3. As DNA, the CDR3 is TGTGCCAGCAGCTTAGGGTTGCCGTCCAACACTGAAGCTTTCTTT. This encodes CASSLGLPSNTEAFF.

The chain uses TRBV6-5 and TRBJ1-2; tentative D call: TRBD1 (5 bases). The CDR3 is 16 amino acids. Looked up from germline, CDR1 is MNHEY and CDR2 is SVGAGI. V was trimmed by 0 bases and J by 1 base, leaving 12 bases between them. The CDR3 loop reads CASSYSIRQHNYGYTF. The CDR3 coding sequence is TGTGCCAGCAGTTACTCGATAAGACAGCATAACTATGGCTACACCTTC.

The V call is TRBV7-9, the J call TRBJ2-2; TRBD1 is a possible D gene (5 bases). CDR1 and CDR2 (germline): SEHNR, FQNEAQ (reference sequence). This CDR3 spans 16 amino acids. Trimming stripped 8 bases from V and 1 base from J, with 17 bases between. CDR3 coding DNA: TGTGCCAGCTCCCTCTCGGCAGGGATGAACACCGGGGAGCTGTTTTTT. It specifies CASSLSAGMNTGELFF.

This chain links TRBV11-1 with TRBJ2-2; the D gene is possibly TRBD2 (5 bases). V lost 1 base to trimming and J lost 7 bases, with 13 bases between them. CDR3 length equals 15 residues. Germline V gene sequence: CDR1 SGHAT, CDR2 FQDESV (reference sequence). CDR3 loop: CASSLEGSNGGELFF. The CDR3 DNA sequence: TGTGCCAGCAGCTTAGAAGGGAGCAATGGCGGGGAGCTGTTTTTT.

This chain connects TRBV7-2 to TRBJ1-2; 11 nucleotides match TRBD1. The germline gives CDR1 SGHTA, CDR2 FQGNSA. V gave up 5 bases and J gave up 7 bases; unmatched junction bases: 12. The length of the CDR3 is 16 residues. The CDR3 loop reads CASSARGRGQGVGYTF. Written as DNA, the CDR3 is TGTGCCAGCAGCGCGAGGGGTAGGGGACAGGGGGTTGGCTACACCTTC.

V is TRBV19 and J is TRBJ2-6; D possibly matches TRBD1 or TRBD2 (5 bases each). The CDR3 sequence is 17 residues long. Germline V lookup: CDR1 LNHDA, CDR2 SQIVND (reference sequence). Trimming removed 3 bases at V and 2 bases at J, with 14 bases between. CDR3: CASSMVARGAGANVLTF. CDR3 nucleotides: TGTGCCAGTAGTATGGTTGCGAGAGGGGCTGGGGCCAACGTCCTGACTTTC.

The V gene is TRBV7-9, the J gene TRBJ1-4; 7 bases align to TRBD1. Germline lookup yields CDR1 SEHNR and CDR2 FQNEAQ (reference sequence). The junction had 9 bases not matched to a gene; V was cut back by 4 bases and J by 7 bases. The CDR3 is made up of 15 amino acids. CDR3 DNA: TGTGCCAGCAGCTCATCCGACAGGGTCCCTGAAAAACTGTTTTTT. As protein: CASSSSDRVPEKLFF.